This T cell receptor beta chain was profiled in a study of cytomegalovirus exposure and HLA in healthy donors. Details on this clone: As yet, its antigen is unknown.

General study results and limits: Association of approximately 18,000 TCR beta sequences with HLA alleles was found at 0.05 false discovery rate in a later analysis. With later analysis, a missense DCLRE1C variant became linked to TCR beta V- and J-gene trimming.

13 Jbeta primers and 60 Vbeta primers were used for the PCR. Sequencing used immunoSEQ multiplex PCR; TCRdb keeps in-frame clones, though not all of them. Among about 110,000 clones listed, 70% to 85% were seen once. The CDR3 has 15 amino acids. Germline CDR1 and CDR2: LNHDA and SQIVND (reference sequence). The V gene lost 3 bases and the J gene lost 6 bases, with 15 bases spanning the gap. Sequenced input: PBMCs. The clonotype was recovered from a boy younger than 18 in good health and CMV-seronegative. This chain connects TRBV19 to TRBJ1-5; D might be TRBD1 (5 bases). The CDR3 sequence is CASSINGRVVQPQHF. CDR3 nucleotides: TGTGCCAGTAGTATCAATGGCAGGGTGGTTCAGCCCCAGCATTTT.